This T cell receptor beta chain was documented in a study of siplizumab effects on memory and regulatory T cells. CDR3 length equals 10 residues. The germline gives CDR1 MGHDK, CDR2 SYGVNS. V gave up 8 bases and J gave up 8 bases; unmatched junction bases: 2. The study's findings and limits: Alloreactive sequences tracing back to unstimulated CD4+ memory cells fell significantly with siplizumab. Only a minority of proliferating CD4+ or CD8+ clones had an assignable naive or memory phenotype, with roughly 80-96% lacking one. The study found naive T cells seemingly more diverse than memory cells and seemingly major alloresponse contributors.

On this clone itself: Its antigen is as yet unknown.

Each sample had 9.3 x 10^4 or so TCR templates assayed. Clones were read by immunoSEQ multiplex PCR, and TCRdb kept only the in-frame ones, dropping some. The table lists about 110,000 clones, 93% of them singletons, with 0.32% in the top ten. The sample was CD4+ T cells sorted from blood. This receptor was obtained from a human donor in good health. The chain uses TRBV25-1 and TRBJ1-2; TRBD1 matches 7 bases. CDR3 bases: TGTGCCAGCCGGGACAGAGGCTACACCTTC. This translates into CASRDRGYTF.